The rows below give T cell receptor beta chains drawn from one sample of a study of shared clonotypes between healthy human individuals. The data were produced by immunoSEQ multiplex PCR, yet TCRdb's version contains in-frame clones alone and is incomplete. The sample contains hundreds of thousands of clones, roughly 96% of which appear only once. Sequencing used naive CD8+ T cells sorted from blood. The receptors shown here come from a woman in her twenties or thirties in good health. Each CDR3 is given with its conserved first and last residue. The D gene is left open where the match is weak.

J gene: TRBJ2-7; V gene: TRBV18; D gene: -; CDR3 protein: CASSSTDSSYEQYF; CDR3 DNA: TGTGCCAGCTCATCGACAGATAGCTCCTACGAGCAGTACTTC
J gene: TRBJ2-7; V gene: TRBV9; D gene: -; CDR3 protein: CASSLGVGEQYF; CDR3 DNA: TGTGCCAGCAGCCTGGGGGTCGGCGAGCAGTACTTC
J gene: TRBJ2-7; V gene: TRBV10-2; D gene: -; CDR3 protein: CASSVTDSNYEQYF; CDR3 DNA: TGCGCCAGCAGCGTGACGGACTCGAACTACGAGCAGTACTTC
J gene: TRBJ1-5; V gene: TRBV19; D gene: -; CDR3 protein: CASSIDDEIGNQPQHF; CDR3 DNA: TGTGCCAGTAGTATAGATGACGAGATTGGCAATCAGCCCCAGCATTTT
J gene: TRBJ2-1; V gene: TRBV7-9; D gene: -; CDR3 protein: CASSLAQRLYNEQFF; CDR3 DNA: TGTGCCAGCAGCTTGGCGCAGAGACTCTACAATGAGCAGTTCTTC
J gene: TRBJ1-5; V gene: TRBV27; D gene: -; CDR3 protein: CASSFADYLSNQPQHF; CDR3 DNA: TGTGCCAGCAGTTTCGCCGATTACCTGAGCAATCAGCCCCAGCATTTT
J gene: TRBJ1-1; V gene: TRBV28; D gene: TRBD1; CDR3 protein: CASSSPGTGLGTEAFF; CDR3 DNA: TGTGCCAGCAGTTCCCCCGGGACAGGGTTGGGCACTGAAGCTTTCTTT
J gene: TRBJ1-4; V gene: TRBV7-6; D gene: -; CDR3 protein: CASSPTLGGWATNEKLFF; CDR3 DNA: TGTGCCAGCAGCCCCACTTTGGGGGGCTGGGCAACTAATGAAAAACTGTTTTTT
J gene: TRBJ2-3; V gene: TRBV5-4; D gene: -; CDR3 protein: CASSHGSDTQYF; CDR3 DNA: TGTGCCAGCAGCCATGGGTCAGATACGCAGTATTTT
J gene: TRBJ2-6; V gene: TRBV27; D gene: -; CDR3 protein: CASSFIRGSGANVLTF; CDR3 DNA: TGTGCCAGCAGTTTCATCCGGGGCTCTGGGGCCAACGTCCTGACTTTC
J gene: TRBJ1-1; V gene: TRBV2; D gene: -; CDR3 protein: CASSEAVRTEAFF; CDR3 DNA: TGTGCCAGCAGTGAAGCCGTGCGCACGGAAGCTTTCTTT
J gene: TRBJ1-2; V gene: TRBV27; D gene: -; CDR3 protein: CASARGQDYTF; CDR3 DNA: TGTGCCAGCGCCAGAGGCCAAGACTACACCTTC
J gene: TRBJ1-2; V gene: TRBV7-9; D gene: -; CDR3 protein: CASSLVSDGYTF; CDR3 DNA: TGTGCCAGCAGCTTAGTGTCGGATGGCTACACCTTC
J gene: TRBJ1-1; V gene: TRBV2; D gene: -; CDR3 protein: CASSEAELGAFF; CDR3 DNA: TGTGCCAGCAGTGAAGCTGAGTTGGGAGCTTTCTTT
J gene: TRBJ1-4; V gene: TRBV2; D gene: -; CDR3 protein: CASITGVSTNEKLFF; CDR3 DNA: TGTGCCAGCATAACGGGCGTCTCAACTAATGAAAAACTGTTTTTT
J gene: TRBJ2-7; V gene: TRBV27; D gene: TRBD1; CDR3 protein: CASSFMDRDEQYF; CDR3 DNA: TGTGCCAGCAGTTTTATGGACAGGGACGAGCAGTACTTC
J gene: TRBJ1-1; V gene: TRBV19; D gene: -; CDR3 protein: CASSIFLNTEAFF; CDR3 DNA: TGTGCCAGTAGTATTTTTCTGAACACTGAAGCTTTCTTT
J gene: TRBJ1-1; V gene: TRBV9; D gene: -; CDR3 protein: CASSPRDVVGVEGAFF; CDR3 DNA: TGTGCCAGCAGCCCACGCGATGTTGTGGGGGTGGAGGGAGCTTTCTTT
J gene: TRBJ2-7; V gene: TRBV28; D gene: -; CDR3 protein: CASSPGTLSAYEQYF; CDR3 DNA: TGTGCCAGCAGTCCCGGGACCCTATCGGCCTACGAGCAGTACTTC
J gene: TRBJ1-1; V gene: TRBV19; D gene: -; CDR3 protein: CASNGAEAFF; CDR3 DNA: TGTGCCAGTAACGGCGCTGAAGCTTTCTTT
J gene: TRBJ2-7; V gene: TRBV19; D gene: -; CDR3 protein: CASSVRGGASYEQYF; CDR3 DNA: TGTGCCAGTAGTGTAAGGGGGGGGGCCTCCTACGAGCAGTACTTC
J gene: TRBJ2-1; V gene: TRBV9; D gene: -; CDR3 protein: CASSVGGDGSYNEQFF; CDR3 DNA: TGTGCCAGCAGCGTAGGGGGGGACGGCTCCTACAATGAGCAGTTCTTC
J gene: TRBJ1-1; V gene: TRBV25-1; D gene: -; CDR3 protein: CASLAGGTNTEAFF; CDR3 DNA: TGTGCCAGCCTGGCCGGGGGTACGAACACTGAAGCTTTCTTT
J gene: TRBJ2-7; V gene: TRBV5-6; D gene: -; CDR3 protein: CASSLGAGEQYF; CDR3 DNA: TGTGCCAGCAGCTTGGGGGCCGGGGAGCAGTACTTC
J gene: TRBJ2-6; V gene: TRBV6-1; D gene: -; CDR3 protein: CASSDGPGGANVLTF; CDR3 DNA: TGTGCCAGCAGTGATGGCCCGGGAGGGGCCAACGTCCTGACTTTC
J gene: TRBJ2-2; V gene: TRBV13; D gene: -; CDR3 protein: CASSVDSPNTGELFF; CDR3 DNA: TGTGCCAGCAGCGTGGACAGTCCGAACACCGGGGAGCTGTTTTTT
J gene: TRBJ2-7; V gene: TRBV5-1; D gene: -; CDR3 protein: CASSLEGPPTEQYF; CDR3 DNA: TGCGCCAGCAGCTTGGAGGGGCCCCCGACCGAGCAGTACTTC
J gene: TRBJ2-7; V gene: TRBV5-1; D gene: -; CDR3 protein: CASSLDSTYEQYF; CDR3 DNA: TGCGCCAGCAGCTTGGACAGCACCTACGAGCAGTACTTC
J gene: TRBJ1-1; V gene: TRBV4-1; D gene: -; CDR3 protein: CASRDYMVTEAFF; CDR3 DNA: TGCGCCAGCAGAGATTACATGGTCACTGAAGCTTTCTTT
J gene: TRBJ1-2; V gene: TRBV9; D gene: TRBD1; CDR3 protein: CASSHRTGTNYGYTF; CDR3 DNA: TGTGCCAGCAGCCACCGGACAGGGACAAACTATGGCTACACCTTC
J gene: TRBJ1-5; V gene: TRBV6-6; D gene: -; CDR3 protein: CASSYSATLKDQPQHF; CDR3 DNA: TGTGCCAGCAGTTACTCGGCGACCCTCAAAGATCAGCCCCAGCATTTT
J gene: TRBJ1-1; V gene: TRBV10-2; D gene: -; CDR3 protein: CASNPGEGGNTEAFF; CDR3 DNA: TGCGCCAGCAACCCTGGGGAGGGCGGGAACACTGAAGCTTTCTTT
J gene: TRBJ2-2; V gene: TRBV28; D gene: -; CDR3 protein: CASNTILTGELFF; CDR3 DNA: TGTGCCAGCAACACTATCCTCACCGGGGAGCTGTTTTTT
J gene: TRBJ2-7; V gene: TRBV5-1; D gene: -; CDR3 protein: CASSLVGRNYEQYF; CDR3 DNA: TGCGCCAGCAGCTTGGTGGGACGTAACTACGAGCAGTACTTC
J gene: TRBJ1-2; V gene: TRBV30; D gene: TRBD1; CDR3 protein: CAWDLIGQGSDGYTF; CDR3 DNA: TGTGCCTGGGACCTCATTGGACAGGGGTCGGATGGCTACACCTTC
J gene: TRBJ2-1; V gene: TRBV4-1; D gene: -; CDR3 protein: CASSLTIAVYSYNEQFF; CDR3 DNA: TGCGCCAGCAGCCTTACTATAGCGGTCTACTCCTACAATGAGCAGTTCTTC
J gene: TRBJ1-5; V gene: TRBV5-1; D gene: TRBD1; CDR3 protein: CASSVPTRQGTAYSNQPQHF; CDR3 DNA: TGCGCCAGCAGCGTGCCTACTCGACAGGGAACAGCTTATAGCAATCAGCCCCAGCATTTT
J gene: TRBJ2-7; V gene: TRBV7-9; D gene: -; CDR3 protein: CASSLGIGAQTYEQYF; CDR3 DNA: TGTGCCAGCAGCTTAGGTATCGGGGCTCAGACCTACGAGCAGTACTTC
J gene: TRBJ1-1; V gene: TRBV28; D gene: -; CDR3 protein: CATFATEAFF; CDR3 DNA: TGTGCCACCTTCGCCACTGAAGCTTTCTTT